The source of this T cell receptor (beta chain) is a study of response to subunit inactivated influenza vaccine. Germline V gene data show CDR1 as SQVTM and CDR2 as ANQGSEA. The CDR3 contains 13 residues. Study-wide results and caveats: Authors suggested few new T cells are recruited by each seasonal influenza vaccination.

With respect to this clonotype: Its target is unknown. One junction end disagrees with the germline gene, perhaps due to a read error.

TCRdb ran MiXCR on the RT-PCR reads and lists one entry per CDR3 protein. The sample lists 550,000 to 650,000 distinct CDR3 sequences, 12% seen once, with about 9.4% in the top ten. This sequence joins TRBV29-1 and TRBJ2-1, with D possibly matching TRBD2 (5 bases). The sequencing used PBMCs from blood, collected on the day of vaccination. This TCR derives from a man over 45 who received an inactivated influenza vaccine. CDR3 residues: CSVEGGLVYEQFF. Written as DNA, the CDR3 is TGCAGCGTAGAAGGAGGTTTGGTCTATGAGCAGTTCTTC.